The 14 T cell receptor beta chains reported below all come from one sample, sequenced in a study of early T cells in non-severe SARS-CoV-2 infection. TCRdb reprocessed the 5' RACE reads with MiXCR, giving one entry per CDR3 protein. The profile covers approximately 83,000 distinct CDR3 sequences, with about 14% appearing a single time and 3% taken by the ten largest. The sequencing input was whole blood. These receptors originate from an adult who was a healthcare worker with PCR-confirmed SARS-CoV-2 infection or an uninfected control (not recorded which).

Many counts were recorded for this clonotype. The J gene is TRBJ1-3, the V gene TRBV7-9; no clear D gene. CDR1 SEHNR and CDR2 FQNEAQ come from the germline V gene (reference sequence). CDR3 length equals 15 residues. V dropped 2 bases and J dropped 0 bases, with 8 bases sitting between them. CDR3 amino acids: CASSLMAASGNTIYF. CDR3 coding DNA: TGTGCCAGCAGCTTAATGGCTGCCTCTGGAAACACCATATATTTT.

There are many counts of this clonotype. The V call is TRBV27, the J call TRBJ1-2, with D possibly matching TRBD1 (6 bases). CDR1 MNHEY and CDR2 SMNVEV come from the germline V gene (reference sequence). Trimming removed 2 bases at V and 7 bases at J, with 11 bases between. This CDR3 spans 13 amino acids. This chain's CDR3 is CASSLGQGTGYTF. CDR3 sequence (DNA): TGTGCCAGCAGTTTAGGCCAGGGGACTGGCTACACCTTC.

This clonotype was seen a few times. The rearrangement joins TRBV10-2 to TRBJ2-7; D may match TRBD1 or TRBD2 (5 bases each). The germline V gene has CDR1 WSHSY and CDR2 SAAADI. The length of the CDR3 is 14 residues. The V and J ends lost 6 bases and 3 bases respectively, with 15 bases between them. CDR3 amino acids: CASSPEGPLYEQYF. CDR3 coding DNA: TGCGCCAGCAGCCCTGAGGGACCCCTCTACGAGCAGTACTTC.

The chain's CDR3 is CASSQVVRTSSYEQYF. In DNA, the CDR3 is TGTGCCAGCAGCCAAGTTGTGCGGACTAGCTCCTACGAGCAGTACTTC. The chain combines TRBV3-1 with TRBJ2-7; 7 bases align to TRBD2. The CDR3 is 16 residues long. Germline V gene lookup returns CDR1 LGHDT and CDR2 YNNKEL (reference sequence). The V segment lost 1 base and the J segment 0 bases; nucleotides outside the gene matches: 6.

This clonotype was observed a few times. V and J are TRBV4-1 and TRBJ1-3; the D gene is possibly TRBD1 (5 bases). Trimming took off 2 bases at V and 0 bases at J, with 8 bases between the two ends. CDR3 length equals 15 residues. Germline-derived CDR1 and CDR2 are MGHRA and YSYEKL. CDR3 residues: CASSQRDSSGNTIYF. The CDR3 DNA is TGCGCCAGCAGCCAAAGAGACAGCTCTGGAAACACCATATATTTT.

The chain uses TRBV7-2 and TRBJ2-7; the D is unclear. CDR1 and CDR2 (germline): SGHTA, FQGNSA. The V end was cut by 3 bases, the J end by 2 bases, with 8 bases between. The CDR3 is made up of 13 amino acids. For the CDR3, the DNA is TGTGCCAGCAGCTTTACCGGCCCCTACGAGCAGTACTTC. This encodes CASSFTGPYEQYF. Variable domain in full (rest from reference TRBV7-2 and TRBJ2-7): GAGVSQSPSNKVTEKGKDVELRCDPISGHTALYWYRQSLGQGLEFLIYFQGNSAPDKSGLPSDRFSAERTGGSVSTLTIQRTQQEDSAVYLCASSFTGPYEQYFGPGTRLTVT.

On this clonotype: A read error is possible here, since a much larger clone lies one base away. This chain joins TRBV19 and TRBJ2-7; D possibly corresponds to TRBD2 (6 bases). This CDR3 has 15 amino acids. Per the germline V gene, CDR1 is LNHDA and CDR2 is SQIVND (reference sequence). V gave up 0 bases and J gave up 2 bases, with 11 bases separating them. CDR3 amino acids: CASSIDRGRAYEQYF. CDR3 nucleotides: TGTGCCAGTAGTATAGATCGGGGGAGAGCCTACGAGCAGTACTTC.

The table lists this clonotype with a few counts. The chain employs TRBV2 and TRBJ1-4, with 9 bases matching TRBD1. The CDR3 totals 13 residues. Germline trimming cut 6 bases from V and 7 bases from J; bases unmatched to any gene: 3. The germline CDR1 and CDR2 sequences are SNHLY and FYNNEI. In DNA, the CDR3 is TGTGCCAGCAGCTACAGGGGGCGTGAAAAACTGTTTTTT. This codes for CASSYRGREKLFF.

This clonotype was seen more than once but under ten times. This rearrangement joins TRBV12-5 to TRBJ2-6, with D unclear. Germline CDR1 and CDR2: LGHNT and FRNRAP. This CDR3 is built from 15 residues. V was clipped by 1 base and J by 0 bases, with 4 bases between them. CDR3 nucleotides: TGTGCTAGTGGTTTGGGTGACTCTGGGGCCAACGTCCTGACTTTC. Protein: CASGLGDSGANVLTF.

This clonotype was counted between two and nine times. The genes are TRBV4-2 and TRBJ2-7; TRBD2 matches 8 bases. The V and J ends lost 3 bases and 3 bases, in that order; junction bases with no gene match: 13. Germline V gene sequence: CDR1 LGHNA, CDR2 YNFKEQ. CDR3 size: 17 residues. DNA of the CDR3: TGTGCCAGCAGCCAGATCGGACTAGCTCAATTTAACTACGAGCAGTACTTC. Protein: CASSQIGLAQFNYEQYF.

This clonotype turned up a few times. The chain combines TRBV3-1 with TRBJ2-7; no firm D call. Germline V CDR1 and CDR2: LGHDT, YNNKEL (reference sequence). V was shortened by 1 base and J by 0 bases, with 10 bases between the two germline ends. The CDR3 contains 15 residues. As DNA, the CDR3 is TGTGCCAGCAGCCAAGTTTCAGGAAGCTCCTACGAGCAGTACTTC. The encoded protein is CASSQVSGSSYEQYF.

This clonotype was detected only a few times. This rearrangement joins TRBV11-2 to TRBJ2-1; possible D gene TRBD2, 6 bases. Trimming left V 0 bases short and J 8 bases short, with 17 bases between. This CDR3 is 16 amino acids long. Germline assignment: CDR1 SGHAT and CDR2 FQNNGV. The CDR3 sequence is CASSLDFSGWGDEQFF. The DNA of the CDR3 is TGTGCCAGCAGCTTAGATTTCAGCGGGTGGGGGGATGAGCAGTTCTTC.

This chain uses TRBV27 with TRBJ2-7; D remains ambiguous. Germline V gives CDR1 MNHEY, CDR2 SMNVEV (reference sequence). V was pared by 4 bases and J by 0 bases, with 10 bases between. This CDR3 contains 14 residues. The CDR3 protein is CASSSHRASYEQYF. CDR3 nucleotides: TGTGCCAGCAGTTCCCATAGAGCCTCCTACGAGCAGTACTTC.

This clonotype appeared many times. V is TRBV4-1 and J is TRBJ2-1; 9 positions agree with TRBD1. CDR3 length: 16 residues. V gave up 0 bases and J gave up 7 bases; unmatched junction bases: 7. CDR1 is MGHRA and CDR2 is YSYEKL in the germline V gene. This CDR3 reads CASSQDSGTGLNEQFF. As DNA, the CDR3 is TGCGCCAGCAGCCAAGATTCCGGGACAGGGCTTAATGAGCAGTTCTTC.